A selection of T cell receptor beta chains follows, all from one sample in a study of cytomegalovirus exposure and HLA in healthy donors. The data were produced by immunoSEQ multiplex PCR, yet TCRdb's version contains in-frame clones alone and is incomplete. Among 140,000 to 150,000 clones listed, 70% to 90% were seen once. Sequencing input: PBMCs. The receptors stem from a woman between 35 and 50 years old in good health and CMV-seronegative. The CDR3 runs from the conserved cysteine through the conserved F or W. Fields, in order: D gene, V gene, J gene, clone size, CDR3 DNA, CDR3 protein. The D gene is left open where the match is weak. Clone size is shown for a subset of rows, as once, few, many or a class of expanded clone.

>TRBD2|TRBV5-4|TRBJ2-4|.
TGTGCCAGCACCTTCGCGTCGGGGGGGGCCAAAAACATTCAGTACTTC
CASTFASGGAKNIQYF
>.|TRBV7-2|TRBJ2-1|.
TGTGCCAGCAGCCGGAGTTATGAGCAGTTCTTC
CASSRSYEQFF
>.|TRBV5-4|TRBJ1-4|.
TGTGCCAGCAGCCTTAAACGACAGCGGGACGAGGATGAAAAACTGTTTTTT
CASSLKRQRDEDEKLFF
>.|TRBV29-1|TRBJ2-1|.
TGCAGCGTCGTACTCTACAATGAGCAGTTCTTC
CSVVLYNEQFF
>.|TRBV28|TRBJ1-2|.
TGTGCCAGCAGCCCCCCCGCTAACTATGGCTACACCTTC
CASSPPANYGYTF
>.|TRBV28|TRBJ1-1|.
TGTGCCAGCAAGCAGGGGCGAAAGACTGAAGCTTTCTTT
CASKQGRKTEAFF
>TRBD2|TRBV5-1|TRBJ2-2|.
TGCGCCAGCAGCTTGGTCTTTGGCGGGAGCCCCACCGGGGAGCTGTTTTTT
CASSLVFGGSPTGELFF
>.|TRBV18|TRBJ2-7|few
TGTGCCAGCTCACCGCCCACGGCCTACGAGCAGTACTTC
CASSPPTAYEQYF
>TRBD1|TRBV5-6|TRBJ2-3|once
TGTGCCAGCAGCTTGTGGACAGGACCTCAAATTTACACAGATACGCAGTATTTT
CASSLWTGPQIYTDTQYF
>.|TRBV11-3|TRBJ2-3|.
TGTGCCATTCGGGCGGGCAACCTTAGCACAGATACGCAGTATTTT
CAIRAGNLSTDTQYF
>TRBD1|TRBV6-5|TRBJ2-5|.
TGTGCCAGCAGTTACAGGCTGACAGGGGACGAGACCCAGTACTTC
CASSYRLTGDETQYF
>.|TRBV6-6|TRBJ2-3|once
TGTGCCAGCAGCGCTCTAGCTGATACGCAGTATTTT
CASSALADTQYF
>.|TRBV19|TRBJ1-3|.
TGTGCCAGTAGTCGGCCAGGACTCTCTGGAAACACCATATATTTT
CASSRPGLSGNTIYF
>TRBD1|TRBV10-2|TRBJ2-3|.
TGCGCCAGCAGTGAATACGAAGGGGGCCCTACAGATACGCAGTATTTT
CASSEYEGGPTDTQYF
>.|TRBV6-1|TRBJ2-6|.
TGTGCCAGCAGTGAACAGGTCACGGTTGGGGCCAACGTCCTGACTTTC
CASSEQVTVGANVLTF
>.|TRBV7-8|TRBJ2-1|.
TGTGCCAGCAGCCCCTCTAGCTCCTACAATGAGCAGTTCTTC
CASSPSSSYNEQFF
>.|TRBV2|TRBJ2-2|.
TGTGCCAGCAGTCCACTAGTGGGGAGCGGGGAGCTGTTTTTT
CASSPLVGSGELFF
>.|TRBV7-9|TRBJ1-6|once
TGTGCCAGCAGCTTAGTGATGGGCGCACCCCTCCACTTT
CASSLVMGAPLHF
>.|TRBV21-1|TRBJ2-5|.
TGTGCCAGCAGCAAAGAAGGGGGGGCTAGCGGGAGGGCCCAGGAGACCCAGTACTTC
CASSKEGGASGRAQETQYF
>TRBD2|TRBV5-1|TRBJ2-2|.
TGCGCCAGCAGCGCCCCGGGACTAGGAGCCGGGGAGCTGTTTTTT
CASSAPGLGAGELFF
>TRBD2|TRBV27|TRBJ2-7|.
TGTGCCAGCAGTTCACCGGGACTACAAAACTACGAGCAGTACTTC
CASSSPGLQNYEQYF
>.|TRBV5-4|TRBJ2-3|.
TGTGCCAGCAGCCTACGAATCGGAGTTAGCACAGATACGCAGTATTTT
CASSLRIGVSTDTQYF
>.|TRBV7-6|TRBJ1-4|.
TGTGCCAGCACCCGGATCGGAGGGGCTAATGAAAAACTGTTTTTT
CASTRIGGANEKLFF
>.|TRBV2|TRBJ2-5|.
TGTGCCAGCAGTGAACGGGGGGAGACCCAGTACTTC
CASSERGETQYF
>.|TRBV5-1|TRBJ2-1|.
TGCGCCAGCAGTTCAAACGGGAGAATGCGTTACAATGAGCAGTTCTTC
CASSSNGRMRYNEQFF
>TRBD1|TRBV7-9|TRBJ2-5|.
TGTGCCAGCAGCTTACCCCGAGGACAGGGAGAGACCCAGTACTTC
CASSLPRGQGETQYF
>.|TRBV11-2|TRBJ2-7|.
TGTGCCAGCAGCTTCCCGCTACCCAGGACGGGGTCCTACGAGCAGTACTTC
CASSFPLPRTGSYEQYF
>TRBD2|TRBV9|TRBJ2-1|.
TGTGCCACCGGGCGCGGGAGCTCCAATGAGCAGTTCTTC
CATGRGSSNEQFF
>TRBD2|TRBV5-4|TRBJ2-2|.
TGTGCCAGCAAATCTTGGAGCGGGATGGGAAATACCGGGGAGCTGTTTTTT
CASKSWSGMGNTGELFF
>TRBD1|TRBV7-9|TRBJ1-3|.
TGTGCCAGCAGCTTAGGACAGGGGAACACCATATATTTT
CASSLGQGNTIYF
>TRBD1|TRBV4-1|TRBJ2-1|.
TGCGCCAGCAGCCCAGGACAGGGGTGGCGCAATGAGCAGTTCTTC
CASSPGQGWRNEQFF
>TRBD2|TRBV6-1|TRBJ2-2|.
TGTGCCAGCAGTGAAGCGGTGGGACTAGCGGGAGGCACCGGGGAGCTGTTTTTT
CASSEAVGLAGGTGELFF
>TRBD2|TRBV6-6|TRBJ2-7|once
TGTGCCTCTGCGGGAGGGTTCGAGAACGAGCAGTACTTC
CASAGGFENEQYF
>TRBD2|TRBV5-4|TRBJ2-7|.
TGTGCCAGCAAAGGCGGGAGCTCCTACGAGCAGTACTTC
CASKGGSSYEQYF
>.|TRBV5-1|TRBJ1-3|.
TGCGCCAGCAGCAGTACAGGGAGCTCTGGAAACACCATATATTTT
CASSSTGSSGNTIYF
>.|TRBV10-2|TRBJ2-5|.
TGCGCCAGCAGTGTGATGAATGAAGCGGAGACCCAGTACTTC
CASSVMNEAETQYF
>TRBD2|TRBV4-1|TRBJ2-3|.
TGCGCCAGCAGCCAAGGGGGATTAGCGGGAGCGAGCACAGATACGCAGTATTTT
CASSQGGLAGASTDTQYF
>.|TRBV5-6|TRBJ2-7|few
TGTGCCAGCAGCTCGTTACGTGCCGGGAGCTCCTACGAGCAGTACTTC
CASSSLRAGSSYEQYF